This T cell receptor beta chain derives from a study of blood T cell repertoires in COVID-19. Overall study: The United States, Italy and Spain supplied acute and convalescent COVID-19 samples.

The CDR3 is 15 residues long. Germline-derived CDR1 and CDR2 are SNHLY and FYNNEI. V was clipped by 1 base and J by 8 bases; unmatched bases: 9. As handled by the study authors: The assay estimated nucleated cells by amplifying reference gene primers. This table comes from immunoSEQ multiplex PCR, and its TCRdb copy is limited to in-frame clones, with some not included. Clone size and the V and J calls come from that table; the DNA yielded D and trimming. The sample records about 14,000 clones, around four fifths being singletons. The rearrangement links TRBV2 to TRBJ2-3; 7 bases agree with TRBD1. The TCR originated in a man older than 75 with active or convalescent COVID-19. The material sequenced was peripheral blood. The CDR3 sequence: CASSEVPTGVGTQYF. The DNA of the CDR3 is TGTGCCAGCAGTGAAGTACCAACAGGGGTTGGTACGCAGTATTTT.